This record concerns one T cell receptor beta chain sequence. Vbeta (60) and Jbeta (13) primers were used in the PCR. Profiled with immunoSEQ multiplex PCR; TCRdb holds only in-frame clones, not every one. Its listing shows about 50,000 clones. This specimen belongs to a study of cytomegalovirus exposure and HLA in healthy donors. The germline CDR1 and CDR2 sequences are LGHNA and YNFKEQ. The CDR3 totals 12 residues. Trimming cost V 5 bases and J 10 bases, with 12 bases left between them. This receptor was obtained from a woman between 35 and 50 years old in good health and CMV-seronegative. Sequenced input: PBMCs. The chain combines TRBV4-2 with TRBJ2-1; TRBD1 is a possible D gene (6 bases). CDR3 residues: CASSETGDEQFF. In DNA form, the CDR3 reads TGTGCCAGCAGCGAGACAGGCGACGAGCAGTTCTTC.